This entry describes one TCR beta chain. This clone was seen a few times. Its antigen is unknown. No qualities accompany the bases; no much larger clone lies one base away. The entry originates in a study of shared clonotypes between healthy human individuals (TCRdb year 2020). In terms of the full investigation: The cohort comprised two women and a few men aged 18 to 49 years. Blood TCR repertoires of roughly five healthy adults were deeply sequenced to estimate repertoire size and the extent of clonotype sharing between individuals. Libraries were prepared and TCR repertoires were sequenced by different laboratories using diverse techniques, in order to increase sequencing depth and limit assay-specific biases. Per donor, leukapheresis produced somewhere between about 0.94 and 10 billion PBMCs.

Based on the germline V gene, the CDR1 and CDR2 sequences are MNHNS and SASEGT. Including cysteine and phenylalanine, the CDR3 has 12 amino acids. The read is trimmed to its CDR3 DNA, 36 bases read in frame from base 1. Unmatched junction bases come to 6, with V trimmed by 7 bases and J by 7 bases. Using the deep immunoSEQ assay, TCR CDR3 regions were amplified from genomic DNA by multiplex PCR. Extracted genomic DNA from each cell subset was distributed evenly across all wells of several immunoSEQ 96-well plates, and each plate was treated as a replicate. For unsorted PBMC, around 300 ng of genomic DNA, equivalent to around 30,000 T cell genomes, went into each replicate PCR. Unsorted PBMC genomic DNA was sequenced across ten immunoSEQ deep assay plates. Purified libraries were quantified with a Qubit 3.0 fluorometer, sized on a Bioanalyzer 2100, and re-quantified with the KAPA Library Quantification kit. Every immunoSEQ 96-well plate was sequenced on a dedicated single-read 150-cycle Illumina NextSeq 550 flow cell. Per the original workflow: The immunoSEQ output contained only junctional sequences without quality scores, so filtering could not match that applied to full-length reads. Sequences were annotated with PyIR, a Python wrapper for IgBLAST v1.9, and V/J genes and CDR3 were assigned using IMGT germline references. Reads were filtered out if the reads had weak V/J assignments (E-value above 1e-6), no CDR3, stop codons, out-of-frame junctions, or ambiguous translated residues. A V3J clonotype was defined by an identical inferred V gene, J gene, and CDR3 amino acid sequence. Percentage overlap between repertoires was computed as shared unique clonotypes divided by the size of the smaller repertoire. Repertoire richness was assessed with RTK rarefaction, the Chao1 estimator, and Recon v2.1 estimates of unobserved clonotypes. In TCRdb, the immuneACCESS table is reduced to in-frame sequences with V and J assigned. These tables do not hold every clone; where another copy was compared, an unresolved V gene accounts for under half, and the others remain unexplained. The V and J calls and the clone size are those of that table, but D and trimming were determined from the DNA. Present in this sample are roughly 480,000 clones, around three quarters of which were seen just once. The top ten hold about 12% of the sample.

Beyond this particular receptor, the publication reports: Based on pairwise subsampling, the degree of clonotype sharing among donors was expected to be affected by sequencing depth. Only blood was sampled, and tissue TCR repertoires likely differ from those in blood. Because the study included a small number of donors, the genetic and exposure-history diversity represented was limited.

Donors were healthy HIV-negative adults with no recently reported acute infections or vaccinations. All donors were Caucasian adults living in Nashville, Tennessee, USA. For unsorted samples, about 90 million PBMCs were counted and genomic DNA was extracted with the QIAamp DNA Blood Mini kit. After blood collection by leukapheresis, PBMCs were isolated using Ficoll-Histopaque density gradient centrifugation and then cryopreserved in the vapor phase of liquid nitrogen. The specimen was PBMCs. Rearrangement joined TRBV6-1 to TRBJ1-1, with 7 central nucleotides matching TRBD1. The TCR originated in a woman aged 40 to 50 in good health. Some clones in this sample may be carry-over from other donors' samples. The CDR3 region has the sequence CASKGDRFEAFF. The sequenced DNA: TGTGCCAGCAAGGGGGACAGATTTGAAGCTTTCTTT.